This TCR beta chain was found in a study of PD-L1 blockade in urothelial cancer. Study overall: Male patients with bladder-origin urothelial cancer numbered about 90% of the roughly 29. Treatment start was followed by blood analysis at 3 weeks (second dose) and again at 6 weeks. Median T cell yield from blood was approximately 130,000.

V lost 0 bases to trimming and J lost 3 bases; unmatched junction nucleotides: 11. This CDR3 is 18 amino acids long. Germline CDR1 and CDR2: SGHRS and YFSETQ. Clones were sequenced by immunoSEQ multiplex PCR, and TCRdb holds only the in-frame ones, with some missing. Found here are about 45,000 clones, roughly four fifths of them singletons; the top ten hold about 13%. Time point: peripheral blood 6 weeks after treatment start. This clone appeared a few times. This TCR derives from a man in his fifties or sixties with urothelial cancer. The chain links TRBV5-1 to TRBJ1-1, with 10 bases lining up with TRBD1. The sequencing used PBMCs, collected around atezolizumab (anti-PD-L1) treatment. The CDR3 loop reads CASSLARTTGGGYTEAFF. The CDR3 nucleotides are TGCGCCAGCAGCTTGGCGCGAACGACAGGGGGCGGGTACACTGAAGCTTTCTTT.